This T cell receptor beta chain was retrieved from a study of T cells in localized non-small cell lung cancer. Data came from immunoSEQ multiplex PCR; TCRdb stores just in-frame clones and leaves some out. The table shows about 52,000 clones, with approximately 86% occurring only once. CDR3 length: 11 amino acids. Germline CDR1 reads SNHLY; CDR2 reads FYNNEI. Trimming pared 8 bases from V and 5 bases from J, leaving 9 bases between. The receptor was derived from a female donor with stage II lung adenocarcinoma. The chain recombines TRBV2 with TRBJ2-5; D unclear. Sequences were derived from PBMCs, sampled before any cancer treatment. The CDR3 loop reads CASGYLETQYF. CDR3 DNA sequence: TGTGCCAGCGGGTACTTGGAGACCCAGTACTTC.